This T cell receptor beta chain was sequenced during a study of memory CD8 T cells in hepatitis C reinfection listed by TCRdb under 2017. Context from the whole study: Two consecutive HCV infections were spontaneously resolved by three donors, whereas a primary infection was cleared by two donors who then became chronically infected after reinfection. A case counted as HCV reinfection when an HCV RNA test came back positive after two negative tests taken at least 60 days apart. Late or post reinfection samples were collected 12 to 24 weeks after reinfection was detected. In about five donors, the study followed the TCR beta repertoire of virus-specific CD8 T cells over time through an HCV reinfection episode. Between about 2008 and 2012, five reinfection cases that had stored pre-reinfection samples were identified. In the reinfection study, participants who had resolved a prior HCV infection were followed every 3 months.

About this clone: Its cognate antigen has yet to be identified. Nothing much larger sits one base from this clone, and base qualities are not available.

V trim: 3 bases; J trim: 6 bases; unmatched bases: 13. CDR1 and CDR2 are read off the germline V gene as SNHLY and FYNNEI. Counted from cysteine to phenylalanine, this CDR3 has 17 amino acids. Just the 51-base CDR3 DNA is kept, in frame starting at base 1. The time point label on this specimen signifies: late/post reinfection, 12 to 24 weeks after detection. Sorted cells were sequenced directly ex vivo, with no in vitro expansion before TCR sequencing. The donors were people who inject drugs and were enrolled in Canada's Montreal Acute Hepatitis C Cohort Study (HEPCO). As controls, total naive CD8 T cells were sorted as viable CD3+ CD8+ CD45RO- cells from two donors at all three reinfection time points. Before sorting, cryopreserved peripheral blood mononuclear cells were thawed and CD8 T cells were purified from those thawed cells. CD8 T cells were enriched by negative selection with the MACS CD8+ T cell Isolation Kit. Cell sorting was done on a BD FACSAria II sorter with FACSDiva software, and data were analyzed with FlowJo.

The library was made by the immunoSEQ multiplex PCR assay. Genomic DNA was extracted from the sorted cells, and the TCR beta V, D and J regions were sequenced using the automated high-throughput method of Adaptive Biotechnologies. A two-step, bias-controlled multiplex PCR was used to amplify CDR3 regions. An Illumina instrument was used to sequence the amplified TCR beta libraries. The original pipeline was this. Demultiplexed reads were processed to reduce amplification and sequencing bias, and the IMGT database was used to assign CDR3 sequences to gene families. Repertoire data were analyzed with ImmunoSEQ software version 2.0. Out-of-frame sequences and sequences with stop codons in the CDR3 were removed from clonotype lists. Any clonotype with a frequency under 0.01% was left out, since that frequency corresponded to less than one cell. Richness was calculated by dividing observed richness by input cell number, and evenness was calculated by dividing Shannon entropy by log observed richness. Repertoire diversity and the similarity between time points were measured using Simpson diversity and Morisita-Horn overlap indices. Each clonotype was placed into one of four groups: dominant (>1%), sub-dominant (0.5-0.99%), low abundance (0.1-0.49%) or lowest abundance (<0.1%). A germline index was derived by subtracting total nucleotide additions from total CDR3 length and dividing the result by total CDR3 length. Imported from immuneACCESS, the table was reduced by TCRdb to in-frame sequences with V and J called. These copies leave out some clones; in studies compared against another copy, an unresolved V gene accounts for under half, and the cause of the remainder is not known. V, J and clone size are taken as reported in that table, and D and trimming were inferred from the DNA itself. The sample data list 45,000 to 50,000 clones, and 75% to 90% of these were observed just once. Approximately 0.67% of the sample lies in the top ten.

General study outcomes and caveats: Because only five donors were included, definitive conclusions about public clonotypes linked to secondary clearance were beyond the reach of the study.

Sequencing was done on a sample of naive CD8+ T cells sorted from blood. The cell subset or site label corresponds to: total naive CD8+CD45RO- T cells. This receptor was taken from a young man with hepatitis C virus infection. Recombination joined TRBV2 with TRBJ2-1, with 8 junctional bases fitting TRBD2. The nucleotide sequence is TGTGCCAGCAGTGAGGAACTAGCGGAACTCCCGCGCAATGAGCAGTTCTTC. Translated, this gives CASSEELAELPRNEQFF.